This T cell receptor (beta chain) appears in the sequencing data of a study of OX40 agonist ivuxolimab in advanced cancers. Turning to the study itself: Enrolled patients in dose escalation had cancers that were hepatocellular carcinoma, melanoma, renal cell or head and neck cancer. Findings and caveats of the study: Which antigen the expanded peripheral T cells recognized is unknown.

As concerns this clone: Its target is not known.

This table comes from immunoSEQ multiplex PCR, and its TCRdb copy is limited to in-frame clones, with some not included. The profile shows about 86,000 clones, 90% to 95% of them singletons. This CDR3 region has 15 residues. The germline V gene has CDR1 LNHDA and CDR2 SQIVND (reference sequence). With 5 bases clipped from V and 4 bases from J, the junction kept 6 bases outside the gene matches. The chain couples TRBV19 to TRBJ2-1; TRBD1 agrees at 9 bases. The sequencing here drew on CD4+ or CD8+ T cells sorted from blood, taken in a trial of the OX40 agonist ivuxolimab. The clonotype originates from an adult with an advanced solid tumor such as melanoma, head and neck, liver or kidney cancer. CDR3 region: CASSRDRGAYNEQFF. CDR3 nucleotide sequence: TGTGCCAGTAGTCGAGACAGGGGGGCATACAATGAGCAGTTCTTC. The whole variable domain, filled in from reference TRBV19 and TRBJ2-1, reads DGGITQSPKYLFRKEGQNVTLSCEQNLNHDAMYWYRQDPGQGLRLIYYSQIVNDFQKGDIAEGYSVSREKKESFPLTVTSAQKNPTAFYLCASSRDRGAYNEQFFGPGTRLTVL.